Listed here are 2 T cell receptor beta chains from one sample, sequenced in a study of T cell repertoires in cytomegalovirus infection. These receptors lack a known antigen. TCRdb independently ran MiXCR on the reads; one entry per CDR3 protein. The sample records 27,000 or so distinct CDR3 sequences, about a fifth being singletons. Here the sequenced sample was CD8+ T cells from cultured PBMCs, taken from culture after CMV antigen stimulation. The receptors derive from a human donor in good health (CMV status not recorded). Some clones in this sample may be carry-over from other donors' samples.

V and J are TRBV29-1 and TRBJ1-5, with TRBD1 as a possible D gene (6 bases). Deletions cut 3 bases from V and 1 base from J, with 10 bases between. This CDR3 has 14 amino acids. Germline V lookup: CDR1 SQVTM, CDR2 ANQGSEA. The CDR3 DNA reads as TGCAGCGTTGACGGGGGGGCCAGCAATCAGCCCCAGCATTTT. Its translation: CSVDGGASNQPQHF.

This clonotype has only a few counts. This chain links TRBV27 with TRBJ2-5; no clear D. Trimming shortened V by 2 bases and J by 7 bases, and 11 bases separated the two germline ends. The length of the CDR3 is 13 residues. In germline, CDR1 is MNHEY, CDR2 SMNVEV (reference sequence). The DNA of the CDR3 is TGTGCCAGCAGTTTAAGATCTACTGGGACCCAGTACTTC. Translating it yields CASSLRSTGTQYF.